The 32 T cell receptor beta chains listed next were all sequenced from one sample in a study of cytomegalovirus exposure and HLA in healthy donors (dated by TCRdb to 2017 to 2019). The library was generated by the immunoSEQ multiplex PCR assay. A mixture of 60 forward primers for TCR Vbeta segments and 13 reverse primers for TCR Jbeta segments was used in the multiplex PCR. Sourced from immuneACCESS, this table was stored by TCRdb with only in-frame sequences that have V and J called. A share of the clones is absent; for the studies checked, an unresolved V gene accounts for under half, and the remainder has no known explanation. For this sample there are about 130,000 clones; about 85% appear just once. Roughly 1.7% of the sample is held by the ten biggest clonotypes. The material sequenced was PBMCs. These receptors all come from a boy aged 5-17 years in good health and CMV-seronegative.

To note about this clone: Distinct nucleotide sequences in the sample also encode this CDR3. The J gene is TRBJ1-1, the V gene TRBV7-3, with 8 bases lining up with TRBD1. Germline V gene data show CDR1 as SGHTA and CDR2 as FQGTGA. The CDR3 has 14 residues. J was trimmed by 2 bases and V by 5 bases; bases with no gene match: 4. The CDR3 loop is CASSPTGANTEAFF. The CDR3 DNA reads as TGTGCCAGCAGCCCGACAGGGGCCAACACTGAAGCTTTCTTT.

DNA for the CDR3: TGTGCCAGCAGCCTAGCTAGCGGGACATACAATGAGCAGTTCTTC. This codes for CASSLASGTYNEQFF. J is TRBJ2-1 and V is TRBV9; 9 bases agree with TRBD2. The CDR3 consists of 15 residues. Germline V gene sequence: CDR1 SGDLS, CDR2 YYNGEE. After removal of 4 bases from V and 4 bases from J, the junction contained 6 bases not matched to a gene.

The V and J genes are TRBV29-1 and TRBJ1-3; D is unresolved. V was trimmed by 0 bases and J by 0 bases, leaving 9 bases between them. Germline V gives CDR1 SQVTM, CDR2 ANQGSEA. The CDR3 loop spans 15 amino acids. Here the CDR3 reads CSVEDLQPSGNTIYF. CDR3 DNA: TGCAGCGTTGAAGATTTACAGCCCTCTGGAAACACCATATATTTT.

The rearrangement joins TRBV7-9 to TRBJ2-7; TRBD1 aligns across 7 bases. V trimming: 2 bases; J trimming: 5 bases; junction bases outside the gene matches: 9. The germline V gene has CDR1 SEHNR and CDR2 FQNEAQ (reference sequence). This CDR3 region has 15 residues. The CDR3 sequence: CASSLLTGEEDEQYF. The CDR3 DNA sequence: TGTGCCAGCAGCTTACTAACAGGGGAAGAAGACGAGCAGTACTTC.

The genes are TRBV5-1 and TRBJ2-7; weak D call: TRBD2 (6 bases). Trimming cost V 4 bases and J 4 bases, with 12 bases left between them. The CDR3 has 13 amino acids. Germline assignment: CDR1 SGHRS and CDR2 YFSETQ. The CDR3 region has the DNA TGCGCCAGCAGCCTGGGGGGAGGATACGAGCAGTACTTC. Its translation is CASSLGGGYEQYF.

For this clone: At one of its ends the junction is not consistent with the germline gene, which may arise from a read error. CDR3 in amino acids: CSIDREPTPHTTNEKLFF. The CDR3 nucleotides read TGCAGCATTGATAGGGAGCCTACCCCTCACACAACTAATGAAAAACTGTTTTTT. The rearrangement uses TRBV29-1 and TRBJ1-4, with D unresolved. CDR1 is SQVTM and CDR2 is ANQGSEA in the germline V gene. The CDR3 runs 18 residues.

This chain links TRBV4-2 with TRBJ2-7; TRBD1 agrees at 10 bases. This CDR3 spans 16 amino acids. V lost 1 base, J lost 2 bases, and 5 bases stayed unmatched. In germline, CDR1 is LGHNA, CDR2 YNFKEQ. The CDR3 protein is CASSQVPGTGAYEQYF. DNA of the CDR3: TGTGCCAGCAGCCAAGTTCCCGGGACAGGGGCCTACGAGCAGTACTTC.

This chain uses TRBV2 with TRBJ2-2; 8 bases are shared with TRBD2. The germline V gene has CDR1 SNHLY and CDR2 FYNNEI. Germline trimming cut 2 bases from V and 4 bases from J; bases unmatched to any gene: 6. The CDR3 loop spans 16 amino acids. CDR3 DNA sequence: TGTGCCAGCAGTGAATTGAGCGGGAGTGGCACCGGGGAGCTGTTTTTT. Encoded protein: CASSELSGSGTGELFF.

The chain uses TRBV7-2 and TRBJ1-2; maybe TRBD1 (6 bases). Germline values: CDR1 SGHTA, CDR2 FQGNSA. The V gene lost 5 bases and the J gene lost 4 bases, with 11 bases spanning the gap. The CDR3 length is 13 residues. In DNA, the CDR3 is TGTGCCAGCAGCCAGGGACAAGTCTATGGCTACACCTTC. Its translation is CASSQGQVYGYTF.

On this clone itself: The sample carries other DNA sequences with the same CDR3. The CDR3 spells CASSQDSGGPGNEQFF. CDR3 coding DNA: TGCGCCAGCAGCCAAGACTCGGGAGGGCCCGGCAATGAGCAGTTCTTC. The V and J genes are TRBV4-3 and TRBJ2-1; 8 bases agree with TRBD2. This CDR3 is 16 amino acids long. The V segment lost 0 bases and the J segment 6 bases; nucleotides outside the gene matches: 7. Germline V gene sequence: CDR1 LGHNA, CDR2 YSLEER.

V usage is TRBV19 and J usage is TRBJ1-1; D unclear. CDR1 is LNHDA, CDR2 SQIVND, per germline (reference sequence). Trimming removed 3 bases from V and 5 bases from J, with 13 bases in between. The CDR3 sequence is 14 residues long. The CDR3 DNA reads TGTGCCAGTAGTATTCCTGGCGAGGAGACTGAAGCTTTCTTT. Translating gives CASSIPGEETEAFF. Looking up the rest from reference TRBV19 and TRBJ1-1 gives the full variable domain: DGGITQSPKYLFRKEGQNVTLSCEQNLNHDAMYWYRQDPGQGLRLIYYSQIVNDFQKGDIAEGYSVSREKKESFPLTVTSAQKNPTAFYLCASSIPGEETEAFFGQGTRLTVV.

The V and J genes are TRBV30 and TRBJ2-3; 9 bases match TRBD1. CDR1 is GTSNPN, CDR2 SVGIG, per germline (reference sequence). V was pared by 0 bases and J by 4 bases, with 8 bases of the junction left unmatched. This CDR3 region has 16 residues. The CDR3 DNA is TGTGCCTGGAGTGTCGGTGGACAGGGGCTAGCAGATACGCAGTATTTT. Translation gives CAWSVGGQGLADTQYF.

This rearrangement joins TRBV10-3 to TRBJ1-1; 7 nucleotides align to TRBD1. Germline trimming cut 7 bases from V and 4 bases from J; bases unmatched to any gene: 15. CDR1 and CDR2 (germline): ENHRY, SYGVKD. This CDR3 is built from 16 residues. This chain's CDR3 is CAITDNRGSRVTEAFF. The CDR3 DNA is TGTGCCATCACAGACAACAGGGGTTCGAGGGTCACTGAAGCTTTCTTT.

This chain uses TRBV10-3 with TRBJ1-1, with D possibly matching TRBD1 (5 bases). V was trimmed by 7 bases and J by 1 base, leaving 13 bases between them. Germline V lookup: CDR1 ENHRY, CDR2 SYGVKD. This CDR3 has 14 residues. CDR3 residues: CAINFRGTNTEAFF. The DNA for the CDR3 is TGTGCCATCAACTTCCGGGGGACGAACACTGAAGCTTTCTTT.

V and J are TRBV7-3 and TRBJ2-3, with TRBD2 identical over 8 bases. The germline gives CDR1 SGHTA, CDR2 FQGTGA. V was clipped by 5 bases and J by 6 bases; unmatched bases: 10. CDR3 length equals 15 residues. This chain's CDR3 is CASSPLGASGDTQYF. In nucleotides, the CDR3 is TGTGCCAGCAGCCCGCTCGGGGCTAGCGGGGATACGCAGTATTTT.

The chain carries TRBV5-1 and TRBJ1-2, with a possible D match to TRBD1 (6 bases). The CDR3 has 14 residues. Trimming shortened V by 5 bases and J by 2 bases, and 13 bases separated the two germline ends. CDR1 is SGHRS, CDR2 YFSETQ, per germline. The CDR3 loop reads CASSRKQGNYGYTF. For the CDR3, the DNA is TGCGCCAGCAGTCGGAAGCAGGGGAACTATGGCTACACCTTC.

The gene calls are TRBV14 and TRBJ2-3; 7 positions agree with TRBD2. CDR1 is SGHDN, CDR2 FVKESK, per germline. This CDR3 is built from 21 residues. V shed 1 base and J 2 bases; nucleotides not matched to a gene: 21. CDR3 region: CASSQGFEGSGLPQNTDTQYF. The CDR3 nucleotides read TGTGCCAGCAGCCAAGGTTTTGAGGGTAGCGGGTTGCCCCAAAACACAGATACGCAGTATTTT.

This clone was seen a handful of times. The chain couples TRBV19 to TRBJ1-5, with TRBD1 matching over 7 bases. CDR3 length: 14 amino acids. V lost 6 bases and J lost 7; bases outside the gene matches: 9. Per germline, CDR1 LNHDA and CDR2 SQIVND (reference sequence). CDR3 bases: TGTGCCAGTAGCCAGGACAGGTCTGAACAGCCCCAGCATTTT. Its translation is CASSQDRSEQPQHF.

With regard to this clone: A read error may account for a junction end that differs from germline. The chain employs TRBV7-9 and TRBJ2-7, with 8 bases fitting TRBD2. Per germline, CDR1 SEHNR and CDR2 FQNEAQ (reference sequence). CDR3 length: 16 residues. The CDR3 protein is CSSSLFSSGQTYEQYF. In DNA, the CDR3 is TGTTCCAGCAGCTTATTCTCTAGCGGGCAAACCTACGAGCAGTACTTC.

This chain joins TRBV30 and TRBJ2-1; 9 bases are shared with TRBD2. The CDR3 has 16 residues. Germline assignment: CDR1 GTSNPN and CDR2 SVGIG (reference sequence). After removal of 3 bases from V and 7 bases from J, the junction contained 13 bases not matched to a gene. The CDR3 region is CAWRKRGREGGNEQFF. In DNA, the CDR3 is TGTGCCTGGAGAAAACGGGGGCGGGAGGGGGGGAATGAGCAGTTCTTC.

The rearrangement uses TRBV4-1 and TRBJ2-7; the match to TRBD2 covers 11 bases. Per germline, CDR1 MGHRA and CDR2 YSYEKL. The CDR3 covers 19 residues. The ends lost 3 bases at V and 3 bases at J; junction bases unmatched: 16. The DNA for the CDR3 is TGCGCCAGCAGCCAGGTACTAGCGGGAGTACGTCGTCGGGGCTACGAGCAGTACTTC. Translated, it gives CASSQVLAGVRRRGYEQYF.

This sequence joins TRBV7-3 and TRBJ2-2; D remains unclear. In germline, CDR1 is SGHTA, CDR2 FQGTGA. Trimming stripped 5 bases from V and 8 bases from J, with 6 bases between. This CDR3 is built from 11 residues. CDR3 coding DNA: TGTGCCAGCAGCAAGGAGGGGGAGCTGTTTTTT. Protein sequence: CASSKEGELFF.

The chain employs TRBV5-6 and TRBJ2-1; TRBD2 matches 7 bases. Germline CDR1 SGHDT, CDR2 YYEEEE. V lost 7 bases and J lost 3; bases outside the gene matches: 7. The CDR3 runs to 14 residues. The CDR3 loop is CASSGGGLYNEQFF. The CDR3 DNA is TGTGCCAGCTCTGGGGGGGGACTCTACAATGAGCAGTTCTTC.

This chain uses TRBV27 with TRBJ2-6; D unresolved. Germline CDR1 and CDR2: MNHEY and SMNVEV (reference sequence). The V end lost 3 bases, the J end lost 0 bases, and 9 bases lay between the germline ends. This CDR3 spans 16 amino acids. CDR3 protein: CASSFQHTSGANVLTF. CDR3 in DNA: TGTGCCAGCAGTTTTCAACATACCTCTGGGGCCAACGTCCTGACTTTC.

The chain employs TRBV7-2 and TRBJ2-3, with TRBD2 as a possible D gene (5 bases). The CDR3 is 14 amino acids. V gave up 5 bases and J gave up 0 bases, with 9 bases separating them. The germline CDR1 and CDR2 sequences are SGHTA and FQGNSA. This CDR3 is CASSTTTSTDTQYF. In DNA form, the CDR3 reads TGTGCCAGCAGCACGACTACCAGCACAGATACGCAGTATTTT. Full variable domain (missing parts from reference TRBV7-2 and TRBJ2-3): GAGVSQSPSNKVTEKGKDVELRCDPISGHTALYWYRQSLGQGLEFLIYFQGNSAPDKSGLPSDRFSAERTGGSVSTLTIQRTQQEDSAVYLCASSTTTSTDTQYFGPGTRLTVL.

The chain combines TRBV7-3 with TRBJ1-2, with D perhaps matching TRBD1 (5 bases). The CDR3 consists of 15 residues. The germline CDR1 and CDR2 sequences are SGHTA and FQGTGA. Trimming took off 1 base at V and 6 bases at J, with 15 bases between the two ends. CDR3 bases: TGTGCCAGCAGCTTAATGGGGGGATCACGTCATGGCTACACCTTC. As protein: CASSLMGGSRHGYTF. Full variable domain (rest looked up from reference TRBV7-3 and TRBJ1-2): GAGVSQTPSNKVTEKGKYVELRCDPISGHTALYWYRQSLGQGPEFLIYFQGTGAADDSGLPNDRFFAVRPEGSVSTLKIQRTERGDSAVYLCASSLMGGSRHGYTFGSGTRLTVV.

The chain employs TRBV7-2 and TRBJ2-7; D possibly corresponds to TRBD2 (6 bases). Trimming pared 0 bases from V and 4 bases from J, leaving 10 bases between. The CDR3 has 14 residues. CDR1 is SGHTA and CDR2 is FQGNSA in the germline V gene. The CDR3 is CASSLAGLIYEQYF. CDR3 nucleotides: TGTGCCAGCAGCTTAGCGGGACTCATATACGAGCAGTACTTC. Supplemented by reference TRBV7-2 and TRBJ2-7, the full variable domain reads GAGVSQSPSNKVTEKGKDVELRCDPISGHTALYWYRQSLGQGLEFLIYFQGNSAPDKSGLPSDRFSAERTGGSVSTLTIQRTQQEDSAVYLCASSLAGLIYEQYFGPGTRLTVT.

This rearrangement joins TRBV5-8 to TRBJ1-5; 9 positions agree with TRBD1. The length of the CDR3 is 15 residues. The V and J ends lost 4 bases and 7 bases, in that order; junction bases with no gene match: 9. The germline V gene encodes CDR1 SGHTS and CDR2 YDEGEE. CDR3 residues: CASSGGDRGEQPQHF. CDR3 DNA: TGTGCCAGCAGCGGTGGAGACAGGGGGGAGCAGCCCCAGCATTTT.

V gene TRBV5-1 combines with J gene TRBJ2-7; D unclear. Deletions cut 0 bases from V and 7 bases from J, with 11 bases between. The CDR3 extends over 13 amino acids. The germline V gene encodes CDR1 SGHRS and CDR2 YFSETQ. The CDR3: CASSLAGSEEQYF. The CDR3 DNA is TGCGCCAGCAGCTTGGCGGGTAGTGAAGAGCAGTACTTC.

The chain couples TRBV5-4 to TRBJ2-1, with D possibly matching TRBD1 (6 bases). This CDR3 spans 15 amino acids. V gave up 0 bases and J gave up 5 bases, with 12 bases separating them. The germline CDR1 and CDR2 sequences are SGHNT and YYREEE (reference sequence). The CDR3 loop reads CASSLGPTGNNEQFF. The CDR3 DNA reads as TGTGCCAGCAGCTTGGGGCCGACAGGAAACAATGAGCAGTTCTTC.

The chain links TRBV5-1 to TRBJ1-1; TRBD1 matches at 8 bases. This CDR3 has 13 amino acids. V lost 5 bases to trimming and J lost 4 bases; unmatched junction nucleotides: 4. Germline V gene data show CDR1 as SGHRS and CDR2 as YFSETQ. The CDR3 coding sequence is TGCGCCAGCAGGGCAACAGGGGGCACTGAAGCTTTCTTT. Amino acids: CASRATGGTEAFF.

The V gene is TRBV5-4, the J gene TRBJ2-2, with 11 bases identical to TRBD1. The CDR3 is made up of 16 amino acids. Germline-derived CDR1 and CDR2 are SGHNT and YYREEE (reference sequence). The V segment lost 4 bases and the J segment 3 bases; nucleotides outside the gene matches: 5. DNA of the CDR3: TGTGCCAGCAGCCGCGGGACAGGGGGGGACACCGGGGAGCTGTTTTTT. This encodes CASSRGTGGDTGELFF.